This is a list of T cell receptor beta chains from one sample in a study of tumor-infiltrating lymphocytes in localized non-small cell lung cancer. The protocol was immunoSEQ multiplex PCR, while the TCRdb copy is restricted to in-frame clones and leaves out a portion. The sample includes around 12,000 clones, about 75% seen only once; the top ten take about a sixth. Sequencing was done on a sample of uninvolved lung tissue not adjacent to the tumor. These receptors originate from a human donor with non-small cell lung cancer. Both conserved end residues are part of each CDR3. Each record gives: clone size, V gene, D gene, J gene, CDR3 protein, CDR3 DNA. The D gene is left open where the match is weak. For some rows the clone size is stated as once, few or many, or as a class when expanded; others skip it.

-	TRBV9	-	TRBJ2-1	CASSYTGSSDEQFF	TGTGCCAGCAGCTACACCGGGAGTTCAGATGAGCAGTTCTTC
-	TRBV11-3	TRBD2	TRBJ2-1	CASSTLAGGITEQFF	TGTGCCAGCAGCACATTAGCGGGAGGAATCACTGAGCAGTTCTTC
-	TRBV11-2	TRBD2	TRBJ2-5	CASSPTAGGTGETQYF	TGTGCCAGCAGCCCCACAGCGGGAGGAACTGGCGAGACCCAGTACTTC
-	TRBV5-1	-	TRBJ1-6	CASRSRSAYNSPLHF	TGCGCCAGCAGGTCGAGGAGTGCCTATAATTCACCCCTCCACTTT
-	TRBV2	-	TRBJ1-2	CASSFSADGYTF	TGTGCCAGCTCCTTTAGCGCGGACGGCTACACCTTC
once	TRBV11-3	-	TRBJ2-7	CASSVTSLGEQYF	TGTGCCAGCAGCGTCACAAGTTTAGGAGAGCAGTACTTC
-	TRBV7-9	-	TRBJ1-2	CASRIEGSNYGYTF	TGTGCCAGCAGAATAGAAGGATCTAACTATGGCTACACCTTC
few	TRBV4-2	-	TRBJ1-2	CASSQEGHEDYYGYTF	TGTGCCAGCAGCCAAGAAGGCCACGAAGACTACTATGGCTACACCTTC
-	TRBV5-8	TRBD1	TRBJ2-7	CASSLWTGAGTYEQYF	TGTGCCAGCAGCTTGTGGACAGGGGCTGGGACCTACGAGCAGTACTTC
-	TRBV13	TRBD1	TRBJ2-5	CASSLDGTGTETQYF	TGTGCCAGCAGCTTAGACGGGACAGGGACAGAGACCCAGTACTTC
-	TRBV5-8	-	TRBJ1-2	CASSWASKGYTF	TGTGCCAGCAGCTGGGCGTCGAAGGGCTACACCTTC
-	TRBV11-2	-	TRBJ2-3	CASSTIGGTDTQYF	TGTGCCAGCAGCACTATTGGGGGCACAGATACGCAGTATTTT
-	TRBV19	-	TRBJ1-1	CASSFNRFSATKTEAFF	TGTGCCAGTAGTTTTAACAGGTTCTCTGCGACGAAGACGGAAGCTTTCTTT
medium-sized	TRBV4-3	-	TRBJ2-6	CASSQDDGSGANVLTF	TGCGCCAGCAGCCAAGACGATGGCTCTGGGGCCAACGTCCTGACTTTC
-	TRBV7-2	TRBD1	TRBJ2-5	CASSTRTGGSLFGETQYF	TGTGCCAGCAGCACCCGGACAGGGGGAAGCTTGTTTGGTGAGACCCAGTACTTC
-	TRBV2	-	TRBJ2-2	CASSGTPYRKELFF	TGTGCCAGCAGTGGGACACCCTACCGGAAGGAGCTGTTTTTT
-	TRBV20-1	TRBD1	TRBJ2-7	CSAYRGYEQYF	TGCAGTGCTTACAGGGGGTACGAGCAGTACTTC
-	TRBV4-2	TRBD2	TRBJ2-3	CASSQVTASGSTRDTQYF	TGTGCCAGCAGCCAAGTAACGGCTAGCGGGAGTACGAGAGATACGCAGTATTTT